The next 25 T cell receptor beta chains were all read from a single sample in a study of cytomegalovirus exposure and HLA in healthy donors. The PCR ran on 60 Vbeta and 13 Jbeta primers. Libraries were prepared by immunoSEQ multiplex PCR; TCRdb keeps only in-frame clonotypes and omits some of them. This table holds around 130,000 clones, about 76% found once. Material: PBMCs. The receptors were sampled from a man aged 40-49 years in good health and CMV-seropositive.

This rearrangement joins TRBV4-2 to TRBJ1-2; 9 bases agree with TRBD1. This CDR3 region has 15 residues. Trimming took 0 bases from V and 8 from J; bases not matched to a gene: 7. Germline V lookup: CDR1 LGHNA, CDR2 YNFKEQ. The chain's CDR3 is CASSQERRQGVGYTF. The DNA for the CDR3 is TGTGCCAGCAGCCAAGAAAGGAGACAGGGGGTCGGCTACACCTTC.

Here the CDR3 DNA reads TGTGCCAGTAGTGGGGGAACAGGGGTTAATTCACCCCTCCACTTT. Translated: CASSGGTGVNSPLHF. The chain couples TRBV19 to TRBJ1-6; TRBD1 agrees at 7 bases. The CDR3 is 15 amino acids. J lost 6 bases, V lost 5 bases, and 7 bases had no gene match. Germline CDR1 reads LNHDA; CDR2 reads SQIVND (reference sequence).

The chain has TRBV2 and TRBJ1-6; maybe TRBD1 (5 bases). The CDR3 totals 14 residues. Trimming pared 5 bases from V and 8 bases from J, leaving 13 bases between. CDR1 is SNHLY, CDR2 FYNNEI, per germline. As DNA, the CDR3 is TGTGCCAGCAGTCAGGGCCTCCCTGATTCACCCCTCCACTTT. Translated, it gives CASSQGLPDSPLHF.

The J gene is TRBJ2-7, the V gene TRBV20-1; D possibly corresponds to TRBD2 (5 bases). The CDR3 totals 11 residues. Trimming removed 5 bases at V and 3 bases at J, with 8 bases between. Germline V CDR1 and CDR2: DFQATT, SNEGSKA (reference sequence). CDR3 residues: CSASEGYEQYF. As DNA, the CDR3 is TGCAGTGCTTCCGAGGGCTACGAGCAGTACTTC.

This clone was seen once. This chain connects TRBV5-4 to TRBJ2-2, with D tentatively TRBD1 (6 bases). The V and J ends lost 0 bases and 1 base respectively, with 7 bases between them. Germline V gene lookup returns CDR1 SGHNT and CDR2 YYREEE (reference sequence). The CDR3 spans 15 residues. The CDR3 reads CASSLDRENTGELFF. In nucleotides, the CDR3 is TGTGCCAGCAGCTTGGACAGGGAGAACACCGGGGAGCTGTTTTTT.

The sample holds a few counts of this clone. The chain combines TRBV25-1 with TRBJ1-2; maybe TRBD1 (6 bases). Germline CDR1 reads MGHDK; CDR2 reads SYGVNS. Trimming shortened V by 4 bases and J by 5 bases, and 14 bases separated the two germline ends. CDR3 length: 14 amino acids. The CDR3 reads CASSGGSQGYGYTF. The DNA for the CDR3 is TGTGCCAGCAGTGGGGGGTCACAGGGTTATGGCTACACCTTC.

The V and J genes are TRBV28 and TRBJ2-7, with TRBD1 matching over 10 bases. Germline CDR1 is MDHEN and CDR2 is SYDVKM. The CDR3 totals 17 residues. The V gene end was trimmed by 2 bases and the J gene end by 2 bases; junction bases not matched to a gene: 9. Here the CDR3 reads CASSLAPGQGVPYEQYF. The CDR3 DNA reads TGTGCCAGCAGTTTAGCCCCTGGACAGGGGGTACCCTACGAGCAGTACTTC.

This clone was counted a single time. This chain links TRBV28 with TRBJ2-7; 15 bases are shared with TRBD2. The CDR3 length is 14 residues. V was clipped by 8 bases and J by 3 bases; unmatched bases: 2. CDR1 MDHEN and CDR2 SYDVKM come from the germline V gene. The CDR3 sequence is CASWGLAGGYEQYF. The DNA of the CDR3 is TGTGCCAGCTGGGGACTAGCGGGGGGCTACGAGCAGTACTTC.

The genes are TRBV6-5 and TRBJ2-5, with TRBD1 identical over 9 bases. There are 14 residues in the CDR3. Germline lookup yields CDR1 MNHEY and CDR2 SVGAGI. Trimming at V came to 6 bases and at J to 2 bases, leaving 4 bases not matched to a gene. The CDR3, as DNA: TGTGCCAGCAGGGGGACAGGGCAACAAGAGACCCAGTACTTC. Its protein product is CASRGTGQQETQYF.

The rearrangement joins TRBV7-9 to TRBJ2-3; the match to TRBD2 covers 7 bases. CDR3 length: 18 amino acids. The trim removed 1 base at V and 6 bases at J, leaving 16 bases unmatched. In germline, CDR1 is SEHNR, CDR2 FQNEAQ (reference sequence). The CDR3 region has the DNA TGTGCCAGCAGCTTAGTGGCCCTTAGCGGGCCTAAGGGGGATACGCAGTATTTT. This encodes CASSLVALSGPKGDTQYF.

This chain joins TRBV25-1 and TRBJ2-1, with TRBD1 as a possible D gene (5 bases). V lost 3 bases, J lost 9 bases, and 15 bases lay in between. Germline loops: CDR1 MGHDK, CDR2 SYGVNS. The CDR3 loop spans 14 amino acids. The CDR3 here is CASSDVRGLGEQFF. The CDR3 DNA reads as TGTGCCAGCAGTGATGTTAGGGGTTTGGGTGAGCAGTTCTTC. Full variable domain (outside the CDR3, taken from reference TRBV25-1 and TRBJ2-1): EADIYQTPRYLVIGTGKKITLECSQTMGHDKMYWYQQDPGMELHLIHYSYGVNSTEKGDLSSESTVSRIRTEHFPLTLESARPSHTSQYLCASSDVRGLGEQFFGPGTRLTVL.

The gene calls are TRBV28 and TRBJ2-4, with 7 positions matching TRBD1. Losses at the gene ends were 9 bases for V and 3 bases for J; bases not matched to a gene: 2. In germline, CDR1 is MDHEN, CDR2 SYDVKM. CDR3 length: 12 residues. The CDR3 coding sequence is TGTGCCAGTGGGGACAGCAAAAACATTCAGTACTTC. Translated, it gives CASGDSKNIQYF. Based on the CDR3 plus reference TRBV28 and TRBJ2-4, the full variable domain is DVKVTQSSRYLVKRTGEKVFLECVQDMDHENMFWYRQDPGLGLRLIYFSYDVKMKEKGDIPEGYSVSREKKERFSLILESASTNQTSMYLCASGDSKNIQYFGAGTRLSVL.

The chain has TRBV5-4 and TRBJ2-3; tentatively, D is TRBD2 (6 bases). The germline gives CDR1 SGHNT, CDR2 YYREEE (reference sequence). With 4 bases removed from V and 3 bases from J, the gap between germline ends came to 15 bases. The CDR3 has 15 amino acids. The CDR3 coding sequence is TGTGCCAGCAGCCCATCCGGGACTCTTACAGATACGCAGTATTTT. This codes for CASSPSGTLTDTQYF.

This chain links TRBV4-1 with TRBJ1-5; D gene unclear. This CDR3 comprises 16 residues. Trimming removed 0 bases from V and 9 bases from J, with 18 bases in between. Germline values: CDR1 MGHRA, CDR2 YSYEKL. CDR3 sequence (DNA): TGCGCCAGCAGCCAAGATATTGCGGAGGGATCAAGGCCCCAGCATTTT. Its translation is CASSQDIAEGSRPQHF.

CDR3 amino acids: CASSQDRWELLSGSYNEQFF. The CDR3 coding sequence is TGTGCCAGCAGCCAAGATCGGTGGGAGTTGTTATCGGGCTCCTACAATGAGCAGTTCTTC. The chain carries TRBV14 and TRBJ2-1; D might be TRBD2 (5 bases). CDR1 SGHDN and CDR2 FVKESK come from the germline V gene. Trimming stripped 0 bases from V and 0 bases from J, with 21 bases between. There are 20 residues in the CDR3.

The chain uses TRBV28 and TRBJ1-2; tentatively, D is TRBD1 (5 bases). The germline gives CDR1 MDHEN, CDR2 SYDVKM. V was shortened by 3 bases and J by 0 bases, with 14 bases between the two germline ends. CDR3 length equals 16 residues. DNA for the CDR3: TGTGCCAGCAGTTTGGGAGGGCAGGGCCCTAACTATGGCTACACCTTC. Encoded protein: CASSLGGQGPNYGYTF.

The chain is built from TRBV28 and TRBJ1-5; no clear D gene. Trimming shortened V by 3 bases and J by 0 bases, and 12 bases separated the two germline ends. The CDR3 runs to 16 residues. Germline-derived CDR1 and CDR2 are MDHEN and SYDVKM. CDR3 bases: TGTGCCAGCAGTTTTGTGAGGGTAGTTAGCAATCAGCCCCAGCATTTT. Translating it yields CASSFVRVVSNQPQHF.

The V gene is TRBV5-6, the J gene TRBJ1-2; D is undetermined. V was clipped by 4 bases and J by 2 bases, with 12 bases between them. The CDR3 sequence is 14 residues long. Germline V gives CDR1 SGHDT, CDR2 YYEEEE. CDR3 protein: CASSDGLTNYGYTF. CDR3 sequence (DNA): TGTGCCAGCAGCGACGGACTGACGAACTATGGCTACACCTTC.

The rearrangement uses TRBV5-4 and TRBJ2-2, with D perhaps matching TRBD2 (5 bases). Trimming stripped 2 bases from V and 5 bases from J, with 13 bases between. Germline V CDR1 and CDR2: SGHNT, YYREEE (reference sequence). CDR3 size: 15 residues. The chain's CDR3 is CASSFIRGRTGELFF. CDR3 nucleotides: TGTGCCAGCAGCTTTATACGGGGTCGAACCGGGGAGCTGTTTTTT.

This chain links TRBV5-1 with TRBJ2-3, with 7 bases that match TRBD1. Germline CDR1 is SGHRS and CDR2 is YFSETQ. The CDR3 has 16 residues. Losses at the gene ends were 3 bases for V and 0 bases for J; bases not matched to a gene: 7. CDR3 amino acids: CASSSGQESSTDTQYF. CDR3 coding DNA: TGCGCCAGCAGCTCCGGACAGGAGTCCAGCACAGATACGCAGTATTTT.

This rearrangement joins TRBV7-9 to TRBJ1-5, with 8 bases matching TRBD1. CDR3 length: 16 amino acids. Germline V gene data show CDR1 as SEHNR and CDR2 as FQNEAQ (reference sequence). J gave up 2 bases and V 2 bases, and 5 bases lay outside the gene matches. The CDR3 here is CASSLNRTGRNQPQHF. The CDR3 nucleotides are TGTGCCAGCAGCTTAAATAGGACAGGGCGCAATCAGCCCCAGCATTTT.

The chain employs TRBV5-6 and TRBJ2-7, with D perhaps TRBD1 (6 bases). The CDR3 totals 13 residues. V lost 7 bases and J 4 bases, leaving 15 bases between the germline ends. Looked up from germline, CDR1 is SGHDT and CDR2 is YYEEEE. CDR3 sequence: CASWGRGGYEQYF. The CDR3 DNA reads TGTGCCAGCTGGGGGCGAGGAGGATACGAGCAGTACTTC.

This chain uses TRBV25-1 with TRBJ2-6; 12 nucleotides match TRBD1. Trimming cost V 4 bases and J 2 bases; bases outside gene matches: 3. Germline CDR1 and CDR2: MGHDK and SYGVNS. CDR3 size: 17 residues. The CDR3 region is CASSGDRGRAGANVLTF. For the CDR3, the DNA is TGTGCCAGCAGTGGGGACAGGGGGCGGGCTGGGGCCAACGTCCTGACTTTC.

CDR3 amino acids: CATLDRGGETQYF. The CDR3 coding sequence is TGTGCCACACTGGACAGGGGGGGTGAGACCCAGTACTTC. The genes are TRBV6-1 and TRBJ2-5, with TRBD1 matching over 10 bases. The CDR3 runs 13 residues. J was trimmed by 5 bases and V by 10 bases; bases with no gene match: 7. Germline V gene data show CDR1 as MNHNS and CDR2 as SASEGT.

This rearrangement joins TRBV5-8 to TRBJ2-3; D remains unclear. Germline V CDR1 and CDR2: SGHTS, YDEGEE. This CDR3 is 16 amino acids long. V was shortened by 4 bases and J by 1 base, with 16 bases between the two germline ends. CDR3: CASSLAVSRRTDTQYF. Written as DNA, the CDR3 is TGTGCCAGCAGCCTTGCGGTTAGCAGACGCACAGATACGCAGTATTTT.